This TCR beta chain emerged from a study of regulatory T cells in long-lasting Graves disease. V was cut by 4 bases and J by 2 bases, with 9 bases left in between. The CDR3 totals 14 residues. Looked up from germline, CDR1 is LGHDT and CDR2 is YNNKEL (reference sequence). The time point is: newly diagnosed GD, antithyroid drugs for less than 3 months. Researchers made the TCR library from RNA that was extracted from PBMCs. The TCR beta library used iRepertoire HTBI primers with Arm-PCR amplification of CDR3. TCRdb re-analysed the multiplex PCR reads in MiXCR, keeping a single row per CDR3 protein. The repertoire holds around 480,000 distinct CDR3 sequences, 15% to 20% seen once, with over 9% in the top ten. This clonotype was observed a handful of times. The same data also went into a second study, on T cells in Graves' hyperthyroidism and ophthalmopathy.

The TCR was taken from a middle-aged man with Graves disease. The material sequenced was peripheral blood mononuclear cells (PBMCs), taken at new diagnosis, from a patient treated with antithyroid drugs. The chain uses TRBV3-1 and TRBJ2-4; D could derive from TRBD1 or TRBD2 (5 bases each). The CDR3 loop reads CASSLSGPKNIQYF. CDR3 bases: TGTGCCAGCAGCCTGTCGGGGCCCAAAAACATTCAGTACTTC.